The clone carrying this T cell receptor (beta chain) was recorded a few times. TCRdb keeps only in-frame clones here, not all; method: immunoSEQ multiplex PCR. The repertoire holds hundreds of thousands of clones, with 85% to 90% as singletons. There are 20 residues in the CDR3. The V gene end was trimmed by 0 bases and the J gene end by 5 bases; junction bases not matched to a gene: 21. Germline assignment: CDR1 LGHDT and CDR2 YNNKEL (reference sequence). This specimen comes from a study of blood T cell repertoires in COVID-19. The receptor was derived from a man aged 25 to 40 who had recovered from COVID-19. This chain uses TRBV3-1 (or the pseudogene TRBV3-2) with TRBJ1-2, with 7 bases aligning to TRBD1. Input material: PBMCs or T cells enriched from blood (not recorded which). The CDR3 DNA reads TGTGCCAGCAGCCAAGATGGGCTCAGCCAGGGGGATTGGCGTTATTATGGCTACACCTTC. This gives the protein CASSQDGLSQGDWRYYGYTF.